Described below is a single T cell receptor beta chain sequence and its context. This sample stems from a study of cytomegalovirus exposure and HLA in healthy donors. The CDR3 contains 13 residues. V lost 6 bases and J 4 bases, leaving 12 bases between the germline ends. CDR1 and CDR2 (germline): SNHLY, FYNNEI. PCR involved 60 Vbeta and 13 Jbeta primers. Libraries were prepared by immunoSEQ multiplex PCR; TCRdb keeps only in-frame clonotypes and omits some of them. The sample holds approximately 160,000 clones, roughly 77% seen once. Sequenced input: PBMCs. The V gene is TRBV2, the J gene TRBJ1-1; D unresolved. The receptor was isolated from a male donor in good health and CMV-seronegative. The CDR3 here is CASSFSEGTEAFF. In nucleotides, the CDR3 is TGTGCCAGCAGCTTCAGTGAGGGCACTGAAGCTTTCTTT.